Following are 23 T cell receptor beta chains from one sample sequenced in a study of CD8 T cells in Susac syndrome. A quantity of about 0.5 to 1 ug RNA underwent reverse transcription using random hexamers. Each CDR3 protein is one row after TCRdb ran MiXCR on the immunoSEQ multiplex PCR reads. The sample contains fewer than 200,000 distinct CDR3 sequences, around 95% of which appear only once. Sequenced input: CD8+ T cells from PBMCs. Receptors originate from a human donor with multiple sclerosis.

The DNA of the CDR3 is TGTGCCAGTAGTCTAGGACTAGCGGGTACCTCTGGGGCCAACGTCCTGACTTTC. Amino acid sequence: CASSLGLAGTSGANVLTF. This chain joins TRBV19 and TRBJ2-6, with 11 positions matching TRBD2. The CDR3 runs 18 residues. From germline, CDR1 is LNHDA and CDR2 SQIVND (reference sequence). Losses at the gene ends were 5 bases for V and 0 bases for J; bases not matched to a gene: 6.

This chain connects TRBV7-9 to TRBJ2-1; 8 positions match TRBD1. Unmatched junction bases numbered 5, after V lost 2 bases and J lost 5 bases. This CDR3 region has 15 residues. The V gene's germline CDR1 is SEHNR and CDR2 FQNEAQ (reference sequence). CDR3 protein: CASSLRQGTHNEQFF. In nucleotides, the CDR3 is TGTGCCAGCAGCTTAAGACAGGGGACCCACAATGAGCAGTTCTTC. Full variable domain (rest looked up from reference TRBV7-9 and TRBJ2-1): DTGVSQNPRHKITKRGQNVTFRCDPISEHNRLYWYRQTLGQGPEFLTYFQNEAQLEKSRLLSDRFSAERPKGSFSTLEIQRTEQGDSAMYLCASSLRQGTHNEQFFGPGTRLTVL.

This chain links TRBV11-2 with TRBJ2-7; 8 nucleotides match TRBD2. There are 15 residues in the CDR3. V was pared by 4 bases and J by 7 bases, with 12 bases of the junction left unmatched. Germline V gene sequence: CDR1 SGHAT, CDR2 FQNNGV. CDR3 in DNA: TGTGCCAGCAGCTCCCGTCCGGGGGGGTCCTCGGAGCAGTACTTC. This sequence encodes CASSSRPGGSSEQYF.

This chain links TRBV9 with TRBJ2-7; 7 bases agree with TRBD2. V lost 2 bases, J lost 2 bases, and 4 bases stayed unmatched. Germline V gene lookup returns CDR1 SGDLS and CDR2 YYNGEE. The CDR3 spans 14 residues. The CDR3 sequence is CASSVSGNTYEQYF. Written as DNA, the CDR3 is TGTGCCAGCAGCGTCAGCGGGAACACCTACGAGCAGTACTTC. Complete variable domain (other parts from reference TRBV9 and TRBJ2-7): DSGVTQTPKHLITATGQRVTLRCSPRSGDLSVYWYQQSLDQGLQFLIQYYNGEERAKGNILERFSAQQFPDLHSELNLSSLELGDSALYFCASSVSGNTYEQYFGPGTRLTVT.

The genes are TRBV30 and TRBJ1-2; D remains ambiguous. CDR3 length: 13 residues. Germline V gene data show CDR1 as GTSNPN and CDR2 as SVGIG (reference sequence). The V gene lost 1 base and the J gene lost 3 bases, with 9 bases spanning the gap. This CDR3 reads CAWSEGIDYGYTF. The CDR3 DNA reads as TGTGCCTGGAGTGAAGGGATCGACTATGGCTACACCTTC. Using reference TRBV30 and TRBJ1-2 for the parts outside the CDR3, the full variable domain is SQTIHQWPATLVQPVGSPLSLECTVEGTSNPNLYWYRQAAGRGLQLLFYSVGIGQISSEVPQNLSASRPQDRQFILSSKKLLLSDSGFYLCAWSEGIDYGYTFGSGTRLTVV.

The CDR3 protein is CASSYLQGSGYTF. CDR3 DNA: TGTGCCAGCAGTTATCTCCAAGGATCTGGCTACACCTTC. The chain couples TRBV6-5 to TRBJ1-2; D gene ambiguous. The germline V and J ends were trimmed by 3 bases and 7 bases, with 12 bases remaining between them. Germline V lookup: CDR1 MNHEY, CDR2 SVGAGI. The CDR3 runs 13 residues.

This chain connects TRBV5-1 to TRBJ1-2; weak D call: TRBD1 (5 bases). The germline V and J ends were trimmed by 3 bases and 4 bases, with 19 bases remaining between them. CDR3 length: 16 amino acids. Germline V gives CDR1 SGHRS, CDR2 YFSETQ. CDR3 DNA: TGCGCCAGCAGCTCGGGACGTTTCCGGGGGGGCTATGGCTACACCTTC. Translated, it gives CASSSGRFRGGYGYTF.

This chain connects TRBV27 to TRBJ2-7; tentatively, D is TRBD1 (5 bases). Germline values: CDR1 MNHEY, CDR2 SMNVEV (reference sequence). V was trimmed by 2 bases and J by 3 bases, leaving 11 bases between them. The CDR3 extends over 14 amino acids. CDR3 region: CASSLGRVDYEQYF. The CDR3 DNA sequence: TGTGCCAGCAGTTTAGGCAGGGTTGACTACGAGCAGTACTTC.

V usage is TRBV27 and J usage is TRBJ2-1, with 8 nucleotides matching TRBD2. The V gene's germline CDR1 is MNHEY and CDR2 SMNVEV (reference sequence). V was clipped by 6 bases and J by 5 bases; unmatched bases: 18. The CDR3 covers 18 residues. The CDR3 spells CASRDRGAGGSVDNEQFF. The CDR3 nucleotides are TGTGCCAGCAGGGACCGAGGGGCGGGAGGTTCAGTCGACAATGAGCAGTTCTTC.

This clonotype appeared a single time. The rearrangement uses TRBV5-6 and TRBJ2-5; TRBD2 is a possible D gene (7 bases). The CDR3 runs to 16 residues. V was trimmed by 1 base and J by 2 bases, leaving 15 bases between them. Germline-derived CDR1 and CDR2 are SGHDT and YYEEEE. In nucleotides, the CDR3 is TGTGCCAGCAGCTTGAGGGGGGGCCTAAGACAAGAGACCCAGTACTTC. It encodes CASSLRGGLRQETQYF.

This chain uses TRBV25-1 with TRBJ1-5; 7 nucleotides agree with TRBD1. V lost 4 bases, J lost 8 bases, and 5 bases stayed unmatched. Germline loops: CDR1 MGHDK, CDR2 SYGVNS. The CDR3 length is 13 residues. CDR3 amino acids: CASSARGEEPQHF. The CDR3 region has the DNA TGTGCCAGCAGTGCCAGGGGGGAAGAGCCCCAGCATTTT.

The chain combines TRBV20-1 with TRBJ2-7; 7 bases line up with TRBD2. Germline V gene data show CDR1 as DFQATT and CDR2 as SNEGSKA (reference sequence). The V and J ends lost 5 bases and 3 bases, in that order; junction bases with no gene match: 16. The CDR3 runs 16 residues. The CDR3 nucleotides are TGCAGTGCTCTCCCCCCGCCAGGGAGGGAACTCTACGAGCAGTACTTC. Its protein is CSALPPPGRELYEQYF.

The J gene is TRBJ1-1, the V gene TRBV6-6; D is unresolved. Trimming left V 0 bases short and J 7 bases short, with 6 bases between. Germline CDR1 reads MNHNY; CDR2 reads SVGAGI (reference sequence). The CDR3 extends over 12 amino acids. DNA for the CDR3: TGTGCCAGCAGTTACTCTGGCCTTGAAGCTTTCTTT. Translation gives CASSYSGLEAFF.

This chain uses TRBV29-1 with TRBJ2-1; D ambiguous. CDR3 length equals 12 residues. V lost 0 bases, J lost 2 bases, and 2 bases lay in between. The germline gives CDR1 SQVTM, CDR2 ANQGSEA. The CDR3 sequence is CSVEEAYNEQFF. As DNA, the CDR3 is TGCAGCGTTGAAGAAGCCTACAATGAGCAGTTCTTC.

The chain links TRBV7-9 to TRBJ1-1; D perhaps matches TRBD1 (6 bases). There are 14 residues in the CDR3. The germline CDR1 and CDR2 sequences are SEHNR and FQNEAQ (reference sequence). Trimming shortened V by 0 bases and J by 4 bases, and 9 bases separated the two germline ends. This CDR3 reads CASSLAEGGTEAFF. CDR3 in DNA: TGTGCCAGCAGCTTAGCGGAAGGGGGCACTGAAGCTTTCTTT.

The chain links TRBV29-1 to TRBJ1-2; TRBD1 matches at 8 bases. V trimming: 0 bases; J trimming: 1 base; junction bases outside the gene matches: 7. CDR1 and CDR2 (germline): SQVTM, ANQGSEA. This CDR3 has 16 residues. CDR3 sequence (DNA): TGCAGCGTTGAAGATCGGCAGGGGGCTATTAACTATGGCTACACCTTC. This sequence encodes CSVEDRQGAINYGYTF.

Written as DNA, the CDR3 is TGCAGCGCCGCTCCGGGACAGAACACTGAAGCTTTCTTT. Its translation: CSAAPGQNTEAFF. V usage is TRBV29-1 and J usage is TRBJ1-1, with TRBD1 as a possible D gene (6 bases). V was clipped by 7 bases and J by 1 base, with 13 bases between them. Germline loops: CDR1 SQVTM, CDR2 ANQGSEA. CDR3 size: 13 residues.

The V gene is TRBV7-9, the J gene TRBJ1-2; TRBD1 matches 7 bases. V lost 5 bases to trimming and J lost 4 bases; unmatched junction nucleotides: 10. There are 15 residues in the CDR3. CDR1 is SEHNR, CDR2 FQNEAQ, per germline (reference sequence). CDR3 amino acids: CASSIGTAIVYGYTF. The CDR3 DNA sequence: TGTGCCAGCAGCATAGGGACAGCGATAGTCTATGGCTACACCTTC.

This clonotype showed up just once. The chain carries TRBV19 and TRBJ2-1, with 10 bases matching TRBD2. The CDR3 sequence is 16 residues long. Trimming cost V 7 bases and J 0 bases; bases outside gene matches: 6. The germline CDR1 and CDR2 sequences are LNHDA and SQIVND (reference sequence). CDR3 nucleotide sequence: TGTGCCAGTACCGCTAGCGGGGGACTCTCCTACAATGAGCAGTTCTTC. Protein product: CASTASGGLSYNEQFF.

The chain has TRBV5-1 and TRBJ2-2, with D possibly matching TRBD2 (6 bases). The CDR3 spans 16 residues. V gave up 4 bases and J gave up 6 bases, with 19 bases separating them. Germline V lookup: CDR1 SGHRS, CDR2 YFSETQ. The CDR3: CASSQATVPGAGELFF. For the CDR3, the DNA is TGCGCCAGCAGCCAAGCGACAGTTCCGGGGGCCGGGGAGCTGTTTTTT.

The chain joins TRBV20-1 to TRBJ2-1, with D hard to call. Germline V CDR1 and CDR2: DFQATT, SNEGSKA (reference sequence). The length of the CDR3 is 10 residues. The V and J ends lost 3 bases and 8 bases respectively, with 5 bases between them. The CDR3 sequence: CSARVDEQFF. The DNA of the CDR3 is TGCAGTGCTAGGGTGGATGAGCAGTTCTTC.

The chain carries TRBV5-1 and TRBJ2-7; D possibly uses TRBD1 or TRBD2 (5 bases each). The germline V gene has CDR1 SGHRS and CDR2 YFSETQ. This CDR3 has 16 residues. The germline V and J ends were trimmed by 0 bases and 5 bases, with 18 bases remaining between them. The CDR3 reads CASSLEGDRGVDEQYF. CDR3 sequence (DNA): TGCGCCAGCAGCTTGGAAGGGGATAGGGGAGTGGACGAGCAGTACTTC.

This chain connects TRBV7-9 to TRBJ2-5, with D perhaps matching TRBD2 (7 bases). Trimming took 5 bases from V and 9 from J, leaving 25 bases between them. The CDR3 loop spans 16 amino acids. Germline loops: CDR1 SEHNR, CDR2 FQNEAQ (reference sequence). CDR3: CASSPFGLTGGSPQYF. CDR3 nucleotide sequence: TGTGCCAGCAGCCCCTTCGGTCTTACGGGGGGCTCCCCCCAGTACTTC.